The table lists the clone carrying this T cell receptor beta chain with a few counts. After removal of 5 bases from V and 3 bases from J, the junction contained 8 bases not matched to a gene. CDR1 and CDR2 (germline): SGHAT, FQNNGV. The CDR3 has 16 residues. Time point indicated: pre-sensitization, week 0. Treatment noted: therapeutic diphenylcyclopropenone sensitization with weekly scalp DPC. TCRdb re-called the RACE reads with MiXCR, one entry per CDR3 protein. Of more than 75,000 distinct CDR3 sequences listed, 8% to 10% are singletons. The data derive from a study of human T cells and chemical hapten exposure.

The clonotype comes from a woman in her thirties or forties with alopecia areata. Some clones in this sample may be carry-over from other donors' samples. This chain links TRBV11-2 with TRBJ2-5; the match to TRBD2 covers 11 bases. The sample consisted of whole blood, taken in connection with sensitization to the hapten diphenylcyclopropenone (DPC). The CDR3: CASSPTTSGVKETQYF. The CDR3 DNA is TGTGCCAGCAGCCCGACGACTAGCGGGGTTAAAGAGACCCAGTACTTC.